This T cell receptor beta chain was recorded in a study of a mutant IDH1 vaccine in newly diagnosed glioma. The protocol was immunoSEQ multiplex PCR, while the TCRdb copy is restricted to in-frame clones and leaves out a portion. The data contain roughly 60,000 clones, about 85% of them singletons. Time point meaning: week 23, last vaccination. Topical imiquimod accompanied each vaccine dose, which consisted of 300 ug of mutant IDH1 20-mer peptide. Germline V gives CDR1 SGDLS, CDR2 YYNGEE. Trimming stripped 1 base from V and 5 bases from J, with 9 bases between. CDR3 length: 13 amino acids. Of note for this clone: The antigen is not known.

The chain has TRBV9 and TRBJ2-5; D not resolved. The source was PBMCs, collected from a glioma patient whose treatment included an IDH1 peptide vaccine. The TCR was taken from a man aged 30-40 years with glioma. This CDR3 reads CASSVSVFETQYF. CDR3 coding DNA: TGTGCCAGCAGCGTATCCGTGTTTGAGACCCAGTACTTC.